Each of the 4 T cell receptor beta chains below was sequenced from the same sample in a study of a mutant IDH1 vaccine in newly diagnosed glioma. TCRdb keeps only in-frame clones here, not all; method: immunoSEQ multiplex PCR. The repertoire holds tens of thousands of clones, around 90% seen once, with 5.7% in the top ten. Time point: week 35, safety follow-up. Vaccination comprised doses that each held 300 ug of mutant IDH1 20-mer peptide, plus topical imiquimod. These TCRs are of unknown antigen specificity. Here the sequenced sample was PBMCs, taken from a glioma patient whose treatment included an IDH1 peptide vaccine. The receptors were sampled from a woman aged 40 to 50 with glioma.

The chain couples TRBV18 to TRBJ1-2, with D perhaps matching TRBD1 (5 bases). V was shortened by 0 bases and J by 8 bases, with 13 bases between the two germline ends. The CDR3 length is 14 residues. Germline V CDR1 and CDR2: KGHSH, LQKENI. Written as DNA, the CDR3 is TGTGCCAGCTCACCACCGAACGGGGCTCAAGGCTACACCTTC. It encodes CASSPPNGAQGYTF.

This clone was picked up a small number of times. The chain is built from TRBV18 and TRBJ2-5, with 8 bases fitting TRBD1. The CDR3 covers 13 residues. CDR1 KGHSH and CDR2 LQKENI come from the germline V gene. Trimming removed 5 bases from V and 4 bases from J; junction bases left unmatched: 3. DNA for the CDR3: TGTGCCAGCTCAAAGACAGGGGCAGAGACCCAGTACTTC. It specifies CASSKTGAETQYF.

This clone was counted between two and nine times. The rearrangement uses TRBV7-2 and TRBJ2-3; a possible D gene is TRBD1 (5 bases). This CDR3 has 13 residues. Trimming removed 1 base from V and 4 bases from J, with 6 bases in between. Germline V gene sequence: CDR1 SGHTA, CDR2 FQGNSA. For the CDR3, the DNA is TGTGCCAGCAGCTTAGGGGGCCCAGATACGCAGTATTTT. Protein product: CASSLGGPDTQYF.

The chain has TRBV9 and TRBJ1-3, with a possible D match to TRBD1 (6 bases). Per germline, CDR1 SGDLS and CDR2 YYNGEE. There are 15 residues in the CDR3. V dropped 0 bases and J dropped 4 bases, with 11 bases sitting between them. The CDR3 sequence is CASSVGDMPGNTIYF. CDR3 DNA: TGTGCCAGCAGCGTAGGGGACATGCCAGGAAACACCATATATTTT.